A selection of T cell receptor beta chains follows, all from one sample in a study of T cell responses to AZD1222 COVID-19 vaccine. The repertoire was sequenced with immunoSEQ multiplex PCR; TCRdb's copy has only in-frame clones and lacks some. The sample shows tens of thousands of clones, 85% to 90% of them seen only once. The source was peripheral blood, collected on day 0 of AZD1222 vaccination. The origin of the receptors is an adult in good health. CDR3s include the opening cysteine and the closing phenylalanine or tryptophan. D genes are given only for firm matches. Some rows have no size entry. The others give once, few or many, or a class for an expanded clone.

d_gene	abundance	j_gene	v_gene	CDR3nt	CDR3aa
-	-	TRBJ1-4	TRBV7-2	TGTGCCAGCAGCTTAGCAATCGGTGTAAGTGAAAAACTGTTTTTT	CASSLAIGVSEKLFF
-	-	TRBJ2-7	TRBV6-6	TGTGCCAGCAGTTACCGCAGGGGCAGCGAGCAGTACTTC	CASSYRRGSEQYF
-	-	TRBJ1-5	TRBV30	TGTGCCTGGAGACAGGGTCCCAATCAGCCCCAGCATTTT	CAWRQGPNQPQHF
-	-	TRBJ1-2	TRBV30	TGTGCCTGGAGTGCATATGCGCGGGGCAGTGGCTACACCTTC	CAWSAYARGSGYTF
-	-	TRBJ2-7	TRBV6-5	TGTGCCAGCACCAAAAGCGGGCTTGGCGACTACGAGCAGTACTTC	CASTKSGLGDYEQYF
-	-	TRBJ1-4	TRBV5-8	TGTGCCAGCAGCTCGCCCGGGGCAACTAATGAAAAACTGTTTTTT	CASSSPGATNEKLFF
-	-	TRBJ1-1	TRBV4-3	TGCGCCAGCAGCCAAGATCCTCTCGGTCAGGGCAGCACTGAAGCTTTCTTT	CASSQDPLGQGSTEAFF
-	-	TRBJ2-7	TRBV19	TGTGCCAGTAGTCCAGGCCCCTACGAGCAGTACTTC	CASSPGPYEQYF
-	medium-sized	TRBJ1-2	TRBV12-5	TGTGCTAGTGGCCCCAACCAACCCGTTTATGGCTACACCTTC	CASGPNQPVYGYTF
-	-	TRBJ1-4	TRBV3-1/TRBV3-2	TGTGCCAGCAGCCAACGACAGGCAAATGAAAAACTGTTTTTT	CASSQRQANEKLFF
TRBD1	medium-sized	TRBJ2-3	TRBV2	TGTGCCAGCATTCTCCCCACAGGGGGCTCGGATACGCAGTATTTT	CASILPTGGSDTQYF
-	-	TRBJ1-2	TRBV6-5	TGTGCCAGCAGAACAGATTGGGGTGGCTACACCTTC	CASRTDWGGYTF
-	-	TRBJ1-2	TRBV4-1	TGCGCCAGCAGCCAAGATGTGGCCAATTCTAACTATGGCTACACCTTC	CASSQDVANSNYGYTF
TRBD1	-	TRBJ1-1	TRBV3-1/TRBV3-2	TGTGCCAGCAGCGACTACAGGGGGAGAAACACTGAAGCTTTCTTT	CASSDYRGRNTEAFF
TRBD1	-	TRBJ1-1	TRBV9	TGTGCCAGCAGCGTAGGGGGGAAAGGCCCAGGGGGCACTGAAGCTTTCTTT	CASSVGGKGPGGTEAFF
-	-	TRBJ1-1	TRBV2	TGTGCCAGCAGTGAAGAGGGGAGTGGGGTCACTGAAGCTTTCTTT	CASSEEGSGVTEAFF
-	-	TRBJ2-3	TRBV6-4	TGTGCCAGCAGTGGGGGGAATACGCAGTATTTT	CASSGGNTQYF
TRBD2	once	TRBJ2-1	TRBV6-5	TGTGCCAGCAGCACGCGGGGGGGCCGGAATGAGCAGTTCTTC	CASSTRGGRNEQFF
-	-	TRBJ1-2	TRBV6-6	TGTGCCAGCAGCAACCAGGCGGTAAACTATGGCTACACCTTC	CASSNQAVNYGYTF
-	-	TRBJ1-2	TRBV3-1/TRBV3-2	TGTGCCAGCAGCCAAGATCAAACTGGCTACACCTTC	CASSQDQTGYTF
-	-	TRBJ1-2	TRBV5-1	TGCGCCAGCAGCAACCAGGGAACTAACTATGGCTACACCTTC	CASSNQGTNYGYTF
-	-	TRBJ1-2	TRBV10-2	TGCGCCAGCACCCGGGGAAGCCCAAACTATGGCTACACCTTC	CASTRGSPNYGYTF
-	-	TRBJ1-1	TRBV10-3	TGTGCCATCAGTGAGGGTAGTCGGGTGTTTTCGGGCACTGAAGCTTTCTTT	CAISEGSRVFSGTEAFF
-	-	TRBJ2-7	TRBV7-6	TGTGCCAGCAGCTTAGCGGGAGGAGGATATACCTACGAGCAGTACTTC	CASSLAGGGYTYEQYF
-	-	TRBJ1-2	TRBV21-1	TGTGCCAGCAGCAGGGAGGGTCGGGACTATGGCTACACCTTC	CASSREGRDYGYTF
-	-	TRBJ1-4	TRBV9	TGTGCCAGCAGCGTGGGGGGGTCTAATGAAAAACTGTTTTTT	CASSVGGSNEKLFF
TRBD1	-	TRBJ1-5	TRBV7-9	TGTGCCAGCAGCTTAGTCGAGGGGGCGCGGGGATTAGGACAGCCCCAGCATTTT	CASSLVEGARGLGQPQHF
TRBD2	-	TRBJ2-7	TRBV4-2	TGTGCCAGCAGCCAAGAACCCCTCGCAGCGGGGGGGACCTACGAGCAGTACTTC	CASSQEPLAAGGTYEQYF
-	-	TRBJ1-2	TRBV24-1	TGTGCCACCAGTGATTTGTCGGGTAATGGCTACACCTTC	CATSDLSGNGYTF
-	-	TRBJ2-2	TRBV12-3/TRBV12-4	TGTGCCAGTCTCGGCGGGGAGCTGTTTTTT	CASLGGELFF
-	-	TRBJ2-7	TRBV4-1	TGCGCCAGCAGCCAAGGTAGCTTCCTAAGCTCCTACGAGCAGTACTTC	CASSQGSFLSSYEQYF
TRBD1	-	TRBJ1-6	TRBV30	TGTGCCTGGAGTGGAGGGGGCGCGAATAATTCACCCCTCCACTTT	CAWSGGGANNSPLHF
-	-	TRBJ1-2	TRBV6-5	TGTGCCAGCAGTTACTCGACAACGGGACATAGGGAGGGCTACACCTTC	CASSYSTTGHREGYTF
-	-	TRBJ1-1	TRBV18	TGTGCCAGCTCACTGGGTCGGGACACTGAAGCTTTCTTT	CASSLGRDTEAFF
TRBD1	-	TRBJ2-5	TRBV27	TGTGCCAGTGGGGGACAGGGGACATTCCAAGAGACCCAGTACTTC	CASGGQGTFQETQYF
-	-	TRBJ1-2	TRBV19	TGTGCCAGTACCCCAGGACCTCCTAACTATGGCTACACCTTC	CASTPGPPNYGYTF
-	-	TRBJ1-5	TRBV7-8	TGTGCCAGCAGCTTAGCTGGAACAGGCCCTAATCAGCCCCAGCATTTT	CASSLAGTGPNQPQHF
-	once	TRBJ1-2	TRBV6-2/TRBV6-3	TGTGCCAGCAGTTACCCCGAGTATGGCTACACCTTC	CASSYPEYGYTF
-	-	TRBJ1-2	TRBV7-8	TGTGCCAGCAGCTTTGGCGTAGGGGGGAAGGATAACTATGGCTACACCTTC	CASSFGVGGKDNYGYTF
-	-	TRBJ1-5	TRBV18	TGTGCCAGCTCACCACCTTGGGCCGCCGAGGGGCAGCCCCAGCATTTT	CASSPPWAAEGQPQHF
TRBD2	-	TRBJ2-1	TRBV7-9	TGTGCCAGCAGCTTAGGTAGCGGGGGGGCCTATGAGCAGTTCTTC	CASSLGSGGAYEQFF
TRBD1	few	TRBJ1-5	TRBV19	TGTGCCAGTAGTTCAGGACAGGGCCCTTATTTCAATCAGCCCCAGCATTTT	CASSSGQGPYFNQPQHF
-	-	TRBJ1-1	TRBV7-3	TGTGCCAGCAGCTTAGTAGTGGACACTGAAGCTTTCTTT	CASSLVVDTEAFF
-	-	TRBJ2-1	TRBV9	TGTGCCAGCAGCGCCCGGGGGACTGGAAGAAACAATGAGCAGTTCTTC	CASSARGTGRNNEQFF
-	-	TRBJ1-1	TRBV7-2	TGTGCCAGCAGCTTCTACACTGAAGCTTTCTTT	CASSFYTEAFF
-	few	TRBJ1-5	TRBV7-8	TGTGCCAGCAGCCCTCAACAGGATCAGCCCCAGCATTTT	CASSPQQDQPQHF
TRBD1	-	TRBJ1-2	TRBV12-5	TGTGCTAGTGTCCCGACAGGGTCTAACTATGGCTACACCTTC	CASVPTGSNYGYTF
-	-	TRBJ1-5	TRBV7-9	TGTGCCAGCAGCTTAGGCCGCAATCAGCCCCAGCATTTT	CASSLGRNQPQHF
-	-	TRBJ2-3	TRBV7-8	TGTGCCAGCAGCCTACGCCAGGGTACGACAGATACGCAGTATTTT	CASSLRQGTTDTQYF
TRBD1	once	TRBJ1-4	TRBV7-8	TGTGCCAGCAGCCTGGGACAGGGTAGTGAAAAACTGTTTTTT	CASSLGQGSEKLFF
-	few	TRBJ2-2	TRBV5-4	TGTGCCAGCAGCTTGGCAGAAACCAACACCGGGGAGCTGTTTTTT	CASSLAETNTGELFF
-	-	TRBJ1-1	TRBV19	TGTGCCAGTAGTATTCGACATACGAACACTGAAGCTTTCTTT	CASSIRHTNTEAFF
-	-	TRBJ1-2	TRBV5-1	TGCGCCAGCAGCCAAGTCACAGGGATCAACTATGGCTACACCTTC	CASSQVTGINYGYTF
-	-	TRBJ1-2	TRBV2	TGTGCCAGCAGTTCACAGGGAGCTAACTATGGCTACACCTTC	CASSSQGANYGYTF